Listed below are T cell receptor beta chains from one sample, sequenced in a study of T-cell reconstitution after alpha-beta-depleted transplantation in children. Using its own MiXCR run on the PCR reads, TCRdb lists one record per CDR3 protein. The repertoire includes around 190,000 distinct CDR3 sequences, approximately 6.3% of them detected once, and approximately 5.7% sits in the top ten. The sequenced sample was PBMCs, obtained before TCRalphabeta/CD19-depleted stem cell transplant. All receptors come from a boy aged 2 to 10 with acute lymphoblastic leukemia, due to receive a stem cell transplant. Each CDR3 is given with its conserved first and last residue. The D gene is left open where the match is weak. The size entry is marked missing in some rows and otherwise reads once, few, many or a size class.

D gene: TRBD2; J gene: TRBJ2-7; V gene: TRBV29-1; clone size: many; CDR3 protein: CSVGRSGNEQYF; CDR3 DNA: TGCAGCGTTGGGCGAAGCGGGAACGAGCAGTACTTC
D gene: .; J gene: TRBJ1-1; V gene: TRBV6-2/TRBV6-3; clone size: .; CDR3 protein: CASRLTRAWTEAFF; CDR3 DNA: TGTGCCAGCAGGCTTACCAGGGCATGGACTGAAGCTTTCTTT
D gene: .; J gene: TRBJ2-3; V gene: TRBV28; clone size: many; CDR3 protein: CASSDPGTDTQYF; CDR3 DNA: TGTGCCAGCAGCGATCCCGGCACAGATACGCAGTATTTT
D gene: .; J gene: TRBJ2-1; V gene: TRBV29-1; clone size: many; CDR3 protein: CSVDTRSSYNEQFF; CDR3 DNA: TGCAGCGTTGACACTAGGAGCTCCTACAATGAGCAGTTCTTC
D gene: TRBD2; J gene: TRBJ2-1; V gene: TRBV15; clone size: many; CDR3 protein: CATSRDGSGLADFF; CDR3 DNA: TGTGCCACCAGCAGAGATGGGTCAGGACTAGCGGACTTCTTC
D gene: .; J gene: TRBJ1-2; V gene: TRBV20-1; clone size: few; CDR3 protein: CSAITENYGYTF; CDR3 DNA: TGCAGTGCTATTACAGAGAACTATGGCTACACCTTC
D gene: .; J gene: TRBJ2-5; V gene: TRBV5-1; clone size: many; CDR3 protein: CASSPAGGQETQYF; CDR3 DNA: TGCGCCAGCAGCCCCGCAGGAGGTCAAGAGACCCAGTACTTC
D gene: .; J gene: TRBJ1-1; V gene: TRBV20-1; clone size: many; CDR3 protein: CSASKGWPEAFF; CDR3 DNA: TGCAGTGCTAGTAAAGGGTGGCCTGAAGCTTTCTTT
D gene: .; J gene: TRBJ1-6; V gene: TRBV20-1; clone size: many; CDR3 protein: CSSRGDRGPLHF; CDR3 DNA: TGCAGTTCTCGGGGGGATCGGGGACCCCTCCACTTT
D gene: .; J gene: TRBJ1-1; V gene: TRBV6-2/TRBV6-3; clone size: .; CDR3 protein: CASKSSTGNTEAFF; CDR3 DNA: TGTGCCTCGAAGAGCTCGACAGGGAACACTGAAGCTTTCTTT
D gene: .; J gene: TRBJ1-2; V gene: TRBV20-1; clone size: few; CDR3 protein: CSANNPTVLNYGYTF; CDR3 DNA: TGCAGTGCTAATAACCCGACAGTCTTGAACTATGGCTACACCTTC
D gene: .; J gene: TRBJ2-7; V gene: TRBV28; clone size: few; CDR3 protein: CASSLVGASSYEQYF; CDR3 DNA: TGTGCCAGCAGTTTGGTCGGGGCGAGCTCCTACGAGCAGTACTTC
D gene: .; J gene: TRBJ1-1; V gene: TRBV6-2/TRBV6-3; clone size: many; CDR3 protein: CASREGYTEAFF; CDR3 DNA: TGTGCCAGCAGAGAGGGGTACACTGAAGCTTTCTTT
D gene: .; J gene: TRBJ1-1; V gene: TRBV7-6; clone size: many; CDR3 protein: CASSLAGDKTEAFF; CDR3 DNA: TGTGCCAGCAGCTTAGCGGGGGACAAGACTGAAGCTTTCTTT
D gene: .; J gene: TRBJ2-1; V gene: TRBV6-2/TRBV6-3; clone size: many; CDR3 protein: CASSYRRGHEQFF; CDR3 DNA: TGTGCCAGCAGTTACAGGCGGGGTCATGAGCAGTTCTTC
D gene: .; J gene: TRBJ2-5; V gene: TRBV20-1; clone size: .; CDR3 protein: CCAAMGARGVGETQYF; CDR3 DNA: TGCTGTGCTGCCATGGGGGCTAGGGGCGTGGGAGAGACCCAGTACTTC
D gene: .; J gene: TRBJ2-7; V gene: TRBV28; clone size: .; CDR3 protein: CASIPGRSYEQYF; CDR3 DNA: TGTGCCAGCATCCCGGGACGGTCCTACGAGCAGTACTTC
D gene: TRBD1; J gene: TRBJ1-1; V gene: TRBV7-2; clone size: many; CDR3 protein: CASSLPGGTEAFF; CDR3 DNA: TGTGCCAGCAGCTTGCCAGGGGGCACTGAAGCTTTCTTT
D gene: .; J gene: TRBJ1-5; V gene: TRBV12-3/TRBV12-4; clone size: many; CDR3 protein: CASSLQGSQPQHF; CDR3 DNA: TGTGCCAGCAGTTTGCAGGGGTCTCAGCCCCAGCATTTT
D gene: .; J gene: TRBJ2-2; V gene: TRBV21-1; clone size: .; CDR3 protein: CASRPDRGEKNTGELFF; CDR3 DNA: TGTGCCAGCAGACCTGACAGGGGGGAAAAAAACACCGGGGAGCTGTTTTTT
D gene: .; J gene: TRBJ2-1; V gene: TRBV24-1; clone size: many; CDR3 protein: CATSGAVGHNEQFF; CDR3 DNA: TGTGCCACCAGCGGGGCGGTCGGCCACAATGAGCAGTTCTTC
D gene: .; J gene: TRBJ1-4; V gene: TRBV28; clone size: few; CDR3 protein: CASRSAGSRNEKLFF; CDR3 DNA: TGTGCCAGCAGGTCGGCAGGTTCAAGGAATGAAAAACTGTTTTTT
D gene: .; J gene: TRBJ2-3; V gene: TRBV5-1; clone size: many; CDR3 protein: CASSTFPGDTQYF; CDR3 DNA: TGCGCCAGCAGTACCTTTCCTGGAGATACGCAGTATTTT
D gene: TRBD2; J gene: TRBJ2-1; V gene: TRBV27; clone size: many; CDR3 protein: CASSLGTSGNEQFF; CDR3 DNA: TGTGCCAGCAGTCTGGGGACTAGCGGCAATGAGCAGTTCTTC
D gene: .; J gene: TRBJ2-2; V gene: TRBV4-2; clone size: many; CDR3 protein: CASSQEVLSHGELFF; CDR3 DNA: TGTGCCAGCAGCCAAGAGGTCTTGAGTCACGGGGAGCTGTTTTTT
D gene: TRBD1; J gene: TRBJ1-6; V gene: TRBV6-2/TRBV6-3; clone size: few; CDR3 protein: CASSSTGLNNSPLHF; CDR3 DNA: TGTGCCAGCAGCTCGACAGGGCTTAATAATTCACCCCTCCACTTT
D gene: .; J gene: TRBJ1-1; V gene: TRBV7-6; clone size: many; CDR3 protein: CASSPKSAGLRTEAFF; CDR3 DNA: TGTGCCAGCAGTCCGAAATCGGCAGGGTTACGCACTGAAGCTTTCTTT
D gene: .; J gene: TRBJ1-3; V gene: TRBV12-3/TRBV12-4; clone size: many; CDR3 protein: CASSFGGNSGNTIYF; CDR3 DNA: TGTGCCAGCAGTTTTGGTGGGAACTCTGGAAACACCATATATTTT
D gene: .; J gene: TRBJ2-3; V gene: TRBV6-2/TRBV6-3; clone size: many; CDR3 protein: CASRDAPGDTQYF; CDR3 DNA: TGTGCCAGCAGAGATGCCCCCGGGGATACGCAGTATTTT
D gene: TRBD1; J gene: TRBJ2-4; V gene: TRBV4-3; clone size: few; CDR3 protein: CASSPRTGGDIQYF; CDR3 DNA: TGCGCCAGCAGTCCGCGGACAGGGGGGGACATTCAGTACTTC
D gene: TRBD1; J gene: TRBJ2-2; V gene: TRBV28; clone size: many; CDR3 protein: CASSPSGQDTGELFF; CDR3 DNA: TGTGCCAGCAGCCCCTCGGGACAGGACACCGGGGAGCTGTTTTTT
D gene: .; J gene: TRBJ1-5; V gene: TRBV5-1; clone size: few; CDR3 protein: CASSLSGAGDGQPQHF; CDR3 DNA: TGCGCCAGCAGCTTGTCAGGGGCAGGGGACGGTCAGCCCCAGCATTTT
D gene: .; J gene: TRBJ1-5; V gene: TRBV6-2/TRBV6-3; clone size: many; CDR3 protein: CASSEQGSRQPQHF; CDR3 DNA: TGTGCCTCCTCCGAGCAGGGCTCTCGTCAGCCCCAGCATTTT